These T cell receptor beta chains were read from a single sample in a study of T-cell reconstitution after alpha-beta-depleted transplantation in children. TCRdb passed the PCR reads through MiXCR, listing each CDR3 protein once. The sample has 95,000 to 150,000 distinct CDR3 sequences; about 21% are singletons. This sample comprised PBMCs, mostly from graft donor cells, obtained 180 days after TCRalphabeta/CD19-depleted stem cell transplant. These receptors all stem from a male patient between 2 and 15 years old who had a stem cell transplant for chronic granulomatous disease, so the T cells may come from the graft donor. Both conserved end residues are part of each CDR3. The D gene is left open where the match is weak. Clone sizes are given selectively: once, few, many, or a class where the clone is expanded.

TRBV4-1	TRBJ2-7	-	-	TGCGCCAGCAGCCAAGAGGGCGTCTCCTACGAGCAGTACTTC	CASSQEGVSYEQYF
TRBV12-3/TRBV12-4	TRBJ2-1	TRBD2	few	TGTGCCAGCAGCCGACTAGCGTTCCATGAGCAGTTCTTC	CASSRLAFHEQFF
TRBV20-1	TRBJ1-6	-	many	TGCAGTGCTAGTATGGGGCTCTCCTATAATTCACCCCTCCACTTT	CSASMGLSYNSPLHF
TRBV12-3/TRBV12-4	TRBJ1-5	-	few	TGTGCCAGCAGGAACGGACAGAGCAATCAGCCCCAGCATTTT	CASRNGQSNQPQHF
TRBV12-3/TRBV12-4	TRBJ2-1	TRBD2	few	TGTGCCAGCAGTCTGGAACTAGCGGGAGGGGCCTCCTACAATGAGCAGTTCTTC	CASSLELAGGASYNEQFF
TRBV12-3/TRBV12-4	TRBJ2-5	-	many	TGTGCCAGCACCGTGGGGGGGGCTAAAGAGACCCAGTACTTC	CASTVGGAKETQYF
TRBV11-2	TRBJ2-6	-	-	TGTGCCAGCAGCTCAACCCACTCTGGGGCCAACGTCCTGACTTTC	CASSSTHSGANVLTF
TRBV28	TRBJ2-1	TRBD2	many	TGTGCCAGCACCCCACTAGCGGGGAATGAGCAGTTCTTC	CASTPLAGNEQFF
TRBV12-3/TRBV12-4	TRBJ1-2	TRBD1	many	TGTGCCAGCAGTTTAAACCGAGACAGGGTTAATGGCTACACCTTC	CASSLNRDRVNGYTF
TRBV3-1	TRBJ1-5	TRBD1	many	TGTGCCAGCAGCCAAGGGCAGGGGGCAAGTCAGCCCCAGCATTTT	CASSQGQGASQPQHF
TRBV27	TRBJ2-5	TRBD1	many	TGTGCCAGCAGTTTATCCAGGGGGCAAGAGACCCAGTACTTC	CASSLSRGQETQYF
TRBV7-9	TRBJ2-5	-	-	TGTGCCAGCAGCTTAGAATTGTCGATGGCGGAGACCCAGTACTTC	CASSLELSMAETQYF
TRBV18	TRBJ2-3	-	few	TGTGCCAGCTCAATCGCGGGCACAGATACGCAGTATTTT	CASSIAGTDTQYF
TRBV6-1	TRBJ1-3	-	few	TGTGCCAGCAGGAGACCGGGGGTACCTGGAAACACCATATATTTT	CASRRPGVPGNTIYF
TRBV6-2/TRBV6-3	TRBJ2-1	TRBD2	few	TGTGCCAGCAGTTACTCACCGGGACTAGCGGGAGAAACCCCCTCCTACAATGAGCAGTTCTTC	CASSYSPGLAGETPSYNEQFF
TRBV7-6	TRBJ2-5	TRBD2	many	TGTGCCAGCAGCTTAGGTCCAGTGTGGAAGGCTAGCGGCCAAGAGACCCAGTACTTC	CASSLGPVWKASGQETQYF
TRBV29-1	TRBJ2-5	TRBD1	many	TGCAGCGCTGCGACAGGGGGCGGCGGAGAGACCCAGTACTTC	CSAATGGGGETQYF
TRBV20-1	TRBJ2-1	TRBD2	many	TGCAGTGCTAGCGGGAGGGCCTACAATGAGCAGTTCTTC	CSASGRAYNEQFF
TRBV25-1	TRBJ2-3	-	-	TGTGCCAGCAGTGCGTTCGGGACGAAATTTTCGGGGACAGATACGCAGTATTTT	CASSAFGTKFSGTDTQYF
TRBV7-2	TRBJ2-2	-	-	TGTGCCAGCAGCTTAGGGCTAGGGGAGCTGTTTTTT	CASSLGLGELFF
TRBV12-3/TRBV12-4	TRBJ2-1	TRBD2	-	TGTGCCAGCAGTTTTGGAGCGGGAGGGCCGAGTGATGAGCAGTTCTTC	CASSFGAGGPSDEQFF
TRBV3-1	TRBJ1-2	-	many	TGTGCCAGCAGCCAAGTCAACTATGGCTACACCTTC	CASSQVNYGYTF
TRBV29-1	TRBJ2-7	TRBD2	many	TGCAGCGTGTTACTAGCGGCTACCTACGAGCAGTACTTC	CSVLLAATYEQYF
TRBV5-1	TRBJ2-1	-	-	TGCGCCAGCAGCTTGGTTGTCCGCGATGAGCAGTTCTTC	CASSLVVRDEQFF